This TCR beta chain was sequenced in a study of blood T cells in healthy people across ages. Study-level findings and limits: The unknown donor CMV status may have confounded expanded clonotype changes. Long-lived donors had more naive CD4+ cells and higher diversity than aged donors. Correlation between TCR beta diversity and naive T cell percentage was strong.

With regard to this clonotype: Antigen specificity is unknown. Being one base from a much bigger clone, this may be a read error.

Together with a sample-barcoded 5' primer, a J-beta primer mix was included in a second PCR lasting roughly 6 to 12 cycles. MiXCR, run by TCRdb on the 5' RACE reads, gives a single entry per CDR3 protein. The table lists 1.2 million to 1.5 million distinct CDR3 sequences, approximately 42% of them singletons, with 7.9% in the top ten. Collection of roughly 9.6 milliliters of peripheral blood was performed for each donor. The CDR3 sequence is 13 residues long. Per germline, CDR1 LGHDT and CDR2 YNNKEL (reference sequence). The sequence was collected from a woman under 30 in good health. The sample was blood. The chain uses TRBV3-1 and TRBJ1-5; D is uncertain. This CDR3 is CVSSQDRDQPQHF. The CDR3, as DNA: TGTGTCAGCAGCCAAGATCGAGATCAGCCCCAGCATTTT.